A selection of T cell receptor beta chains follows, all from one sample in a study of cytomegalovirus exposure and HLA in healthy donors. Data came from immunoSEQ multiplex PCR; TCRdb stores just in-frame clones and leaves some out. The table lists 85,000 to 110,000 clones, with less than 4% in the top ten. Sequencing was done on a sample of PBMCs. The receptor set was obtained from a man between 40 and 49 years old in good health and CMV-seronegative. The CDR3 runs from the conserved cysteine through the conserved F or W. A D gene is named only where the DNA matches it firmly.

V gene: TRBV20-1; D gene: .; J gene: TRBJ2-7; CDR3 DNA: TGCAGTGCTGACTACAGGGACGAGCAGTACTTC; CDR3 protein: CSADYRDEQYF
V gene: TRBV19; D gene: TRBD2; J gene: TRBJ2-2; CDR3 DNA: TGTGCCAGTAGGACTATAGGGACTAGCGGGATAGCGAACACCGGGGAGCTGTTTTTT; CDR3 protein: CASRTIGTSGIANTGELFF
V gene: TRBV9; D gene: TRBD1; J gene: TRBJ1-1; CDR3 DNA: TGTGCCAGCAGCGCCCACTCCGGGACAGGGATTACTGAAGCTTTCTTT; CDR3 protein: CASSAHSGTGITEAFF
V gene: TRBV6-5; D gene: .; J gene: TRBJ2-1; CDR3 DNA: TGTGCCAGCAGTCGTCGGCCGGGAGAGCAGTTCTTC; CDR3 protein: CASSRRPGEQFF
V gene: TRBV28; D gene: TRBD1; J gene: TRBJ1-1; CDR3 DNA: TGTGCCAGCAGCCGGACAGGGTTGAACACTGAAGCTTTCTTT; CDR3 protein: CASSRTGLNTEAFF
V gene: TRBV2; D gene: .; J gene: TRBJ1-4; CDR3 DNA: TGTGCCAGCATTCGGGGGGCCTCGGAAAAACTGTTTTTT; CDR3 protein: CASIRGASEKLFF
V gene: TRBV10-1; D gene: TRBD2; J gene: TRBJ2-2; CDR3 DNA: TGCGCCAGCAGTGAGACTAGCGGGAACACCGGGGAGCTGTTTTTT; CDR3 protein: CASSETSGNTGELFF
V gene: TRBV5-1; D gene: .; J gene: TRBJ1-5; CDR3 DNA: TGCGCCAGCAGAGCCCCCCTTGACGGGGAAGCGTTAAATCAGCCCCAGCATTTT; CDR3 protein: CASRAPLDGEALNQPQHF
V gene: TRBV9; D gene: .; J gene: TRBJ2-7; CDR3 DNA: TGTGCCAGCAGCGCTTACTACGGGAGCTCCTACGAGCAGTACTTC; CDR3 protein: CASSAYYGSSYEQYF
V gene: TRBV30; D gene: .; J gene: TRBJ1-6; CDR3 DNA: TGTGCCTGGAGTGCCGGGTGGGATTCACCCCTCCACTTT; CDR3 protein: CAWSAGWDSPLHF
V gene: TRBV2; D gene: .; J gene: TRBJ2-7; CDR3 DNA: TGTGCCAGCACCGGGACAAAGGGGGTCGACGAGCAGTACTTC; CDR3 protein: CASTGTKGVDEQYF
V gene: TRBV2; D gene: .; J gene: TRBJ1-4; CDR3 DNA: TGTGCCAGCACCCCGGGACACTGGAATGAAAAACTGTTTTTT; CDR3 protein: CASTPGHWNEKLFF
V gene: TRBV2; D gene: TRBD2; J gene: TRBJ2-5; CDR3 DNA: TGTGCCAGCAGTGAAGTCGCGGGGGGTCGAGAGACCCAGTACTTC; CDR3 protein: CASSEVAGGRETQYF
V gene: TRBV18; D gene: TRBD2; J gene: TRBJ2-3; CDR3 DNA: TGTGCCAGCTCGGGGACTAGCGGGGATACGCAGTATTTT; CDR3 protein: CASSGTSGDTQYF
V gene: TRBV27; D gene: .; J gene: TRBJ1-2; CDR3 DNA: TGTGCCAGCAGTTTAATTGGCAGGGTGGGAAGTGGCTACACCTTC; CDR3 protein: CASSLIGRVGSGYTF
V gene: TRBV2; D gene: TRBD1; J gene: TRBJ1-4; CDR3 DNA: TGTGCCAGCACGGGACAGGTTGCAACTAATGAAAAACTGTTTTTT; CDR3 protein: CASTGQVATNEKLFF
V gene: TRBV5-5; D gene: .; J gene: TRBJ1-2; CDR3 DNA: TGTGCCAGCAGCTTGGAGCGACAGGCTCCCTATGGCTACACCTTC; CDR3 protein: CASSLERQAPYGYTF
V gene: TRBV6-6; D gene: .; J gene: TRBJ2-1; CDR3 DNA: TGTGCCAGCGTTAAGGCAGGGCCTCCCTACAATGAGCAGTTCTTC; CDR3 protein: CASVKAGPPYNEQFF
V gene: TRBV7-8; D gene: TRBD1; J gene: TRBJ1-5; CDR3 DNA: TGTGCCAGCAGCTCTTCGGGACAGGGATACGGCAATCAGCCCCAGCATTTT; CDR3 protein: CASSSSGQGYGNQPQHF
V gene: TRBV6-4; D gene: .; J gene: TRBJ2-2; CDR3 DNA: TGTGCCAGCAGCCAGGGCAACACCGGGGAGCTGTTTTTT; CDR3 protein: CASSQGNTGELFF
V gene: TRBV28; D gene: TRBD2; J gene: TRBJ2-2; CDR3 DNA: TGTGCCAGCAGTGGACTAGCGGGAGACACCGGGGAGCTGTTTTTT; CDR3 protein: CASSGLAGDTGELFF
V gene: TRBV7-2; D gene: TRBD1; J gene: TRBJ1-5; CDR3 DNA: TGTGCCAGCAGCCCGCAACAGGGGAGCCAGCCCCAGCATTTT; CDR3 protein: CASSPQQGSQPQHF
V gene: TRBV6-6; D gene: .; J gene: TRBJ1-3; CDR3 DNA: TGTGCCAGCAGATATACAGGGTTTTCAGGAAACACCATATATTTT; CDR3 protein: CASRYTGFSGNTIYF
V gene: TRBV11-2; D gene: TRBD2; J gene: TRBJ2-5; CDR3 DNA: TGTGCCAGCAGCACTAGCGGGAGCGGCTGGGAGACCCAGTACTTC; CDR3 protein: CASSTSGSGWETQYF
V gene: TRBV5-1; D gene: .; J gene: TRBJ1-1; CDR3 DNA: TGCGCCAGCAGCAATCGACAGGACTCTTTCATGGCTTTCTTT; CDR3 protein: CASSNRQDSFMAFF
V gene: TRBV5-1; D gene: .; J gene: TRBJ2-3; CDR3 DNA: TGCGCCAGCAGCTTGGCCGGGGGTCGCACAGATACGCAGTATTTT; CDR3 protein: CASSLAGGRTDTQYF
V gene: TRBV12-5; D gene: .; J gene: TRBJ2-1; CDR3 DNA: TGTGCTAGTGGTGACCGGGACACGGGTTCTGAGCAGTTCTTC; CDR3 protein: CASGDRDTGSEQFF
V gene: TRBV30; D gene: .; J gene: TRBJ1-2; CDR3 DNA: TGTGCCTGGAGCCCCACAGGGTTTGGCTACACCTTC; CDR3 protein: CAWSPTGFGYTF
V gene: TRBV7-2; D gene: .; J gene: TRBJ1-6; CDR3 DNA: TGTGCCAGCAGCTTAGAGGCAGGGTTACCCCTCCACTTT; CDR3 protein: CASSLEAGLPLHF
V gene: TRBV7-2; D gene: .; J gene: TRBJ1-5; CDR3 DNA: TGTGCCAGCAGCTCAAGCTCTGATAGCAATCAGCCCCAGCATTTT; CDR3 protein: CASSSSSDSNQPQHF
V gene: TRBV11-2; D gene: .; J gene: TRBJ2-3; CDR3 DNA: TGTGCCAGCAGCCCTATGTCCATACGAGCGGATACGCAGTATTTT; CDR3 protein: CASSPMSIRADTQYF
V gene: TRBV9; D gene: TRBD1; J gene: TRBJ2-1; CDR3 DNA: TGTGCCAGCAGCCAGGACAGGGCCTCCTACAATGAGCAGTTCTTC; CDR3 protein: CASSQDRASYNEQFF
V gene: TRBV7-2; D gene: TRBD1; J gene: TRBJ1-4; CDR3 DNA: TGTGCCAGCAGCTTGGACAGGGGAAATGAAAAACTGTTTTTT; CDR3 protein: CASSLDRGNEKLFF
V gene: TRBV4-3; D gene: TRBD1; J gene: TRBJ2-7; CDR3 DNA: TGCGCCAGCAGCCAACAAAGACAGGGACCCTACGAGCAGTACTTC; CDR3 protein: CASSQQRQGPYEQYF
V gene: TRBV5-1; D gene: .; J gene: TRBJ2-7; CDR3 DNA: TGCGCCAGCAGCTTGGAGGGGCCAGGGCTCCACGAGCAGTACTTC; CDR3 protein: CASSLEGPGLHEQYF
V gene: TRBV27; D gene: .; J gene: TRBJ1-1; CDR3 DNA: TGTGCCAGCAGTTTGGGAGGGAGCTACACTGAAGCTTTCTTT; CDR3 protein: CASSLGGSYTEAFF
V gene: TRBV28; D gene: .; J gene: TRBJ2-7; CDR3 DNA: TGTGCCAGCGCTGGAGACTCCTACGAGCAGTACTTC; CDR3 protein: CASAGDSYEQYF
V gene: TRBV6-5; D gene: .; J gene: TRBJ2-7; CDR3 DNA: TGTGCCAGCAGTTACTCGATAGCAGCTACCTACGAGCAGTACTTC; CDR3 protein: CASSYSIAATYEQYF
V gene: TRBV9; D gene: .; J gene: TRBJ2-3; CDR3 DNA: TGTGCCAGCAGCTCCCTGTCTGATACGCAGTATTTT; CDR3 protein: CASSSLSDTQYF
V gene: TRBV10-3; D gene: TRBD2; J gene: TRBJ2-2; CDR3 DNA: TGTGCCATCAGACCCTCGATTAGCGGGAGCACCGGGGAGCTGTTTTTT; CDR3 protein: CAIRPSISGSTGELFF
V gene: TRBV2; D gene: .; J gene: TRBJ1-2; CDR3 DNA: TGTGCCAGCAGTGCGAGCCAGGGAAAGGGCTATGGCTACACCTTC; CDR3 protein: CASSASQGKGYGYTF
V gene: TRBV6-6; D gene: .; J gene: TRBJ1-5; CDR3 DNA: TGTGCCAGCACCGACCAACAGGGATCATGGCAGCCCCAGCATTTT; CDR3 protein: CASTDQQGSWQPQHF
V gene: TRBV10-1; D gene: .; J gene: TRBJ1-6; CDR3 DNA: TGCGCCAGCAGCGAGGGACTTGCGGGTTCACCCCTCCACTTT; CDR3 protein: CASSEGLAGSPLHF
V gene: TRBV30; D gene: TRBD2; J gene: TRBJ2-1; CDR3 DNA: TGTGCCGGGGAGCGGGAGGGCAATGAGCAGTTCTTC; CDR3 protein: CAGEREGNEQFF
V gene: TRBV19; D gene: .; J gene: TRBJ2-5; CDR3 DNA: TGTGCCAGTAGTAGGGGCCTGGTGGAGACCCAGTACTTC; CDR3 protein: CASSRGLVETQYF
V gene: TRBV7-9; D gene: TRBD1; J gene: TRBJ2-3; CDR3 DNA: TGTGCCAGCAGCAGTCGGACAGGGCGCATGTTGGGGACAGATACGCAGTATTTT; CDR3 protein: CASSSRTGRMLGTDTQYF